This T cell receptor (beta chain) was sequenced for a study of CD8+CD57+ T cells in acquired aplastic anemia. Individuals selected for sequencing had exhibited CD8+CD57+ cell expansion on flow cytometry. Patients had received no therapy at the time of blood sampling. Profiling that covered TCR beta VDJ and CDR3 relied on genomic DNA as its template. TCRdb passed the reads through MiXCR, listing each CDR3 protein once. The profile shows more than 95,000 distinct CDR3 sequences, nearly 40% of them singletons. Per the germline V gene, CDR1 is DFQATT and CDR2 is SNEGSKA (reference sequence). CDR3 length equals 14 residues. V shed 6 bases and J 3 bases; nucleotides not matched to a gene: 7. This clonotype has only a few counts. Its specificity is not known. Study-wide results and caveats: Common to patients and controls were roughly 30 CD8+ CDR3 sequences.

The specimen sequenced was sorted CD4+, CD8+, or CD8+CD57+ T cells (not recorded which) from PBMCs. The source of this sequence is a human donor with aplastic anemia. The chain is built from TRBV20-1 and TRBJ2-1, with TRBD1 matching over 8 bases. CDR3 sequence: CSATPGQDYNEQFF. The CDR3 nucleotides are TGCAGTGCCACGCCGGGACAGGACTACAATGAGCAGTTCTTC.